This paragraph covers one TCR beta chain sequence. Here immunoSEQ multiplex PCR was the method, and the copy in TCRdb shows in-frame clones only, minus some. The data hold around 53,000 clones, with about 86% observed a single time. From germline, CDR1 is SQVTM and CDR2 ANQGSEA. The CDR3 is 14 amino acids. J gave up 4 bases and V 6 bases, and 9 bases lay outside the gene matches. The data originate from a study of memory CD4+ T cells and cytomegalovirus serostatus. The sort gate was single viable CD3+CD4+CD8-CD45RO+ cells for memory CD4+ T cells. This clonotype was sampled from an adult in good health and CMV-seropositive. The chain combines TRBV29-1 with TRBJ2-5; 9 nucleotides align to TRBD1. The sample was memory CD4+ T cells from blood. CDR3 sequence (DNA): TGCAGCGTATGGACAGGGGAAGGAAGAGAGACCCAGTACTTC. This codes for CSVWTGEGRETQYF.